Each of the 15 T cell receptor beta chains below was sequenced from the same sample in a study of blood T cell repertoires in COVID-19. Generated by immunoSEQ multiplex PCR, the TCRdb table keeps only in-frame clones and is missing some. This table holds about 180,000 clones, 89% found once. Sequenced sample: PBMCs or T cells enriched from blood (not recorded which). Every receptor here comes from a woman aged 35 to 49 with acute COVID-19.

Only one count was recorded for this clone. CDR3 amino acids: CASSVSRSGTDTQYF. In nucleotides, the CDR3 is TGTGCCAGCAGCGTATCACGGTCGGGCACAGATACGCAGTATTTT. V gene TRBV9 combines with J gene TRBJ2-3; D is uncertain. This CDR3 region has 15 residues. Trimming cost V 1 base and J 1 base, with 10 bases left between them. From germline, CDR1 is SGDLS and CDR2 YYNGEE. Full variable domain (remainder filled in from reference TRBV9 and TRBJ2-3): DSGVTQTPKHLITATGQRVTLRCSPRSGDLSVYWYQQSLDQGLQFLIQYYNGEERAKGNILERFSAQQFPDLHSELNLSSLELGDSALYFCASSVSRSGTDTQYFGPGTRLTVL.

The chain couples TRBV7-2 to TRBJ1-1; D is perhaps TRBD1 (5 bases). V lost 2 bases to trimming and J lost 6 bases, with 16 bases between them. The CDR3 covers 15 residues. Germline V gene sequence: CDR1 SGHTA, CDR2 FQGNSA. The CDR3 sequence: CASSLSGPSGAEAFF. DNA for the CDR3: TGTGCCAGCAGCTTATCAGGGCCCTCAGGCGCTGAAGCTTTCTTT.

This chain joins TRBV7-6 and TRBJ2-5; perhaps TRBD2 as D (5 bases). Per germline, CDR1 SGHVS and CDR2 FNYEAQ. The CDR3 runs to 15 residues. Between the trimmed V and J ends, which lost 1 base and 0 bases, there was a span of 9 bases. The CDR3 here is CASSLVERYQETQYF. The DNA of the CDR3 is TGTGCCAGCAGCTTAGTAGAGCGGTACCAAGAGACCCAGTACTTC.

This clone came up once. The chain is built from TRBV7-9 and TRBJ2-1, with 7 bases matching TRBD2. Germline CDR1 SEHNR, CDR2 FQNEAQ (reference sequence). The CDR3 runs 14 residues. Trimming took 3 bases from V and 1 from J; bases not matched to a gene: 0. Here the CDR3 reads CASSLGGSYNEQFF. The CDR3 DNA reads TGTGCCAGCAGCTTGGGGGGGTCCTACAATGAGCAGTTCTTC.

The CDR3 sequence is CASSQTIIGTDTQYF. CDR3 bases: TGCGCCAGCAGTCAAACGATTATAGGCACAGATACGCAGTATTTT. The chain couples TRBV5-1 to TRBJ2-3; unclear D gene. Germline V lookup: CDR1 SGHRS, CDR2 YFSETQ. The CDR3 has 15 residues. Trimming removed 5 bases at V and 1 base at J, with 14 bases between.

V usage is TRBV7-9 and J usage is TRBJ2-3; TRBD2 agrees at 10 bases. With 5 bases clipped from V and 7 bases from J, the junction kept 9 bases outside the gene matches. This CDR3 has 15 amino acids. Germline-derived CDR1 and CDR2 are SEHNR and FQNEAQ (reference sequence). This CDR3 is CASSQVTSGANTQYF. The CDR3 DNA is TGTGCCAGCAGCCAAGTTACTAGCGGGGCTAATACGCAGTATTTT.

This chain connects TRBV2 to TRBJ2-7; the D gene is possibly TRBD1 (6 bases). From germline, CDR1 is SNHLY and CDR2 FYNNEI. V was shortened by 3 bases and J by 0 bases, with 15 bases between the two germline ends. The CDR3 is 16 residues long. This CDR3 is CASSDYRETYSYEQYF. The DNA for the CDR3 is TGTGCCAGCAGTGACTACAGGGAAACGTACTCCTACGAGCAGTACTTC.

This clone has only a few counts. The chain uses TRBV5-1 and TRBJ1-2; 11 nucleotides line up with TRBD1. V gave up 1 base and J gave up 6 bases; unmatched junction bases: 14. CDR3 length equals 18 residues. Germline V gene data show CDR1 as SGHRS and CDR2 as YFSETQ. CDR3 nucleotide sequence: TGCGCCAGCAGCTTGAAGTGGACAGGGGGCGAAGTCAGCGATGGCTACACCTTC. Encoded protein: CASSLKWTGGEVSDGYTF.

The chain employs TRBV7-9 and TRBJ1-1; TRBD1 aligns across 8 bases. The junction had 8 bases not matched to a gene; V was cut back by 1 base and J by 4 bases. The CDR3 is made up of 16 amino acids. The germline V gene has CDR1 SEHNR and CDR2 FQNEAQ (reference sequence). Here the CDR3 reads CASSLVPLTGATEAFF. The CDR3 DNA is TGTGCCAGCAGCTTAGTTCCCCTGACAGGGGCCACTGAAGCTTTCTTT.

The chain carries TRBV24-1 and TRBJ1-2; unclear D gene. CDR3 length: 15 amino acids. V was trimmed by 0 bases and J by 0 bases, leaving 7 bases between them. The germline V gene encodes CDR1 KGHDR and CDR2 SFDVKD. CDR3 in DNA: TGTGCCACCAGTGATTTGCAGGCCCCTAACTATGGCTACACCTTC. Protein product: CATSDLQAPNYGYTF.

The gene calls are TRBV7-8 and TRBJ2-3; 8 nucleotides match TRBD1. CDR1 is SGHVS and CDR2 is FQNEAQ in the germline V gene. J lost 5 bases, V lost 2 bases, and 12 bases had no gene match. This CDR3 is built from 17 residues. CDR3 region: CASSLNFRTGSRDTQYF. The CDR3 nucleotides read TGTGCCAGCAGCTTAAACTTCCGGACAGGGTCACGAGATACGCAGTATTTT.

This clone was observed a handful of times. J is TRBJ1-5 and V is TRBV5-8, with 7 positions matching TRBD1. The length of the CDR3 is 15 residues. Germline CDR1 is SGHTS and CDR2 is YDEGEE. The ends lost 4 bases at V and 0 bases at J; junction bases unmatched: 4. CDR3 sequence reads: CASSLGQHSNQPQHF. CDR3 sequence (DNA): TGTGCCAGCAGCCTGGGACAGCATAGCAATCAGCCCCAGCATTTT.

The rearrangement uses TRBV6-5 and TRBJ2-1; the match to TRBD2 covers 9 bases. The CDR3 totals 15 residues. Trimming cost V 2 bases and J 7 bases; bases outside gene matches: 6. CDR1 is MNHEY and CDR2 is SVGAGI in the germline V gene. The CDR3 DNA follows: TGTGCCAGCAGTTACGGACTAGCGAGACTTAATGAGCAGTTCTTC. This translates into CASSYGLARLNEQFF.

This chain uses TRBV27 with TRBJ2-3, with a weak D call TRBD2 (7 bases). The CDR3 spans 14 residues. V dropped 6 bases and J dropped 5 bases, with 15 bases sitting between them. Looked up from germline, CDR1 is MNHEY and CDR2 is SMNVEV (reference sequence). The CDR3 sequence: CASRPRGAKDTQYF. DNA for the CDR3: TGTGCCAGCAGACCCCGGGGGGCAAAAGATACGCAGTATTTT.

This clone occurred once. The genes are TRBV6-5 and TRBJ2-1; 9 bases are shared with TRBD2. Unmatched junction bases numbered 10, after V lost 2 bases and J lost 8 bases. In germline, CDR1 is MNHEY, CDR2 SVGAGI. The CDR3 runs to 16 residues. CDR3 residues: CASSYPAGGSLYEQFF. As DNA, the CDR3 is TGTGCCAGCAGTTACCCGGCGGGAGGGAGCTTGTATGAGCAGTTCTTC.